The source of this TCR beta chain is a study of blood T cell repertoires in COVID-19. About the study: Whether acute or convalescent, the COVID-19 samples came from the United States, Italy and Spain. Sources were T cells, B-cell-depleted T cells, or PBMCs; the material itself was cDNA or gDNA.

CDR1 and CDR2 from the germline V gene are MNHNY and SVGAGI (reference sequence). This CDR3 region has 14 residues. About this clone itself: The junction shows a germline mismatch at one end, possibly a read error.

Under the authors' procedure: Amplification with reference gene primers provided the estimates of nucleated cell counts. The protocol was immunoSEQ multiplex PCR, while the TCRdb copy is restricted to in-frame clones and leaves out a portion. The V and J calls and clone size come from that table; D and trimming were worked out from the DNA. Of roughly 66,000 clones listed, 91% are singletons. Input material: peripheral blood. The receptor was derived from a human donor in a cohort sampled during active COVID-19. The rearrangement uses TRBV6-6 and TRBJ2-1, with 7 bases fitting TRBD2. The CDR3 protein is CATGGSGPPNEQFF. The CDR3 bases are TGCGCCACTGGAGGTAGCGGGCCGCCCAATGAGCAGTTCTTC.